The 11 T cell receptor beta chains reported below all come from one sample, sequenced in a study of blood T cell repertoires in COVID-19. Produced via immunoSEQ multiplex PCR; TCRdb's table is partial and in-frame only. The data contain about 46,000 clones, approximately 85% of them seen just once; the ten biggest clones take up approximately 6.4%. The specimen sequenced was peripheral blood. The receptors shown here come from a man between 60 and 70 years old with acute or convalescent COVID-19.

The gene calls are TRBV2 and TRBJ2-3; possible D gene TRBD1, 6 bases. This CDR3 region has 14 residues. The V end was cut by 6 bases, the J end by 3 bases, with 13 bases between. The germline V gene has CDR1 SNHLY and CDR2 FYNNEI. CDR3 nucleotide sequence: TGTGCCAGCAGGGACAGTTGGGGGACAGATACGCAGTATTTT. It codes for CASRDSWGTDTQYF. Full variable domain (missing parts from reference TRBV2 and TRBJ2-3): EPEVTQTPSHQVTQMGQEVILRCVPISNHLYFYWYRQILGQKVEFLVSFYNNEISEKSEIFDDQFSVERPDGSNFTLKIRSTKLEDSAMYFCASRDSWGTDTQYFGPGTRLTVL.

The genes are TRBV5-1 and TRBJ2-3; 7 bases line up with TRBD2. The CDR3 length is 15 residues. Germline V gene data show CDR1 as SGHRS and CDR2 as YFSETQ. Unmatched junction bases numbered 8, after V lost 2 bases and J lost 5 bases. The CDR3 nucleotides are TGCGCCAGCAGCTTAGAGGGAGGGCCGGTAGATACGCAGTATTTT. Its protein is CASSLEGGPVDTQYF.

This sequence joins TRBV5-4 and TRBJ2-3, with D uncertain. CDR3 size: 16 residues. Trimming took 4 bases from V and 0 from J, leaving 15 bases between them. The germline CDR1 and CDR2 sequences are SGHNT and YYREEE (reference sequence). CDR3 coding DNA: TGTGCCAGCAGCCCTCGAGCGCAGTCTAGCACAGATACGCAGTATTTT. Protein product: CASSPRAQSSTDTQYF. Based on the CDR3 plus reference TRBV5-4 and TRBJ2-3, the full variable domain is ETGVTQSPTHLIKTRGQQVTLRCSSQSGHNTVSWYQQALGQGPQFIFQYYREEENGRGNFPPRFSGLQFPNYSSELNVNALELDDSALYLCASSPRAQSSTDTQYFGPGTRLTVL.

The J gene is TRBJ2-7, the V gene TRBV2; 12 bases agree with TRBD2. V dropped 4 bases and J dropped 7; count of bases not matched to a gene: 8. The V gene's germline CDR1 is SNHLY and CDR2 FYNNEI. The CDR3 loop spans 15 amino acids. The CDR3 loop is CASSALAGGPEEQYF. The CDR3 coding sequence is TGTGCCAGCAGTGCCCTAGCGGGAGGGCCGGAGGAGCAGTACTTC.

The genes are TRBV6-2 or TRBV6-3 and TRBJ2-3; 14 positions agree with TRBD2. The CDR3 runs to 16 residues. Unmatched junction bases numbered 2, after V lost 5 bases and J lost 1 base. The germline V gene has CDR1 MNHEY and CDR2 SVGEGT. The CDR3 loop is CASSPGLAGGTDTQYF. The CDR3 bases are TGTGCCAGCAGTCCGGGACTAGCGGGGGGCACAGATACGCAGTATTTT.

The V call is TRBV2, the J call TRBJ2-2, with TRBD1 as a possible D gene (5 bases). There are 15 residues in the CDR3. Germline V gene lookup returns CDR1 SNHLY and CDR2 FYNNEI. The germline V and J ends were trimmed by 2 bases and 6 bases, with 13 bases remaining between them. Here the CDR3 DNA reads TGTGCCAGCAGTGAACAGGGTAACTACGCCGGGGAGCTGTTTTTT. Protein product: CASSEQGNYAGELFF.

The chain has TRBV18 and TRBJ1-3, with D perhaps TRBD1 (5 bases). The V gene's germline CDR1 is KGHSH and CDR2 LQKENI. Trimming removed 1 base at V and 0 bases at J, with 10 bases between. The CDR3 has 16 amino acids. CDR3 coding DNA: TGTGCCAGCTCACCACAGGGGCCAGACTCTGGAAACACCATATATTTT. It specifies CASSPQGPDSGNTIYF.

This chain links TRBV9 with TRBJ2-7; possible D gene TRBD2, 5 bases. CDR1 and CDR2 from the germline V gene are SGDLS and YYNGEE. V was trimmed by 1 base and J by 2 bases, leaving 16 bases between them. The CDR3 extends over 16 amino acids. The CDR3 sequence: CASSVRTGSSAYEQYF. CDR3 DNA: TGTGCCAGCAGCGTACGTACGGGGTCCTCAGCCTACGAGCAGTACTTC.

This chain links TRBV4-1 with TRBJ1-4, with 9 positions matching TRBD1. Unmatched junction bases numbered 8, after V lost 4 bases and J lost 5 bases. The CDR3 consists of 16 residues. Germline V gives CDR1 MGHRA, CDR2 YSYEKL. CDR3 protein: CASSPFGGQGNEKLFF. In nucleotides, the CDR3 is TGCGCCAGCAGCCCGTTCGGGGGACAGGGAAATGAAAAACTGTTTTTT.

V and J are TRBV18 and TRBJ1-1; 8 nucleotides match TRBD1. V lost 5 bases and J lost 6; bases outside the gene matches: 8. This CDR3 has 14 residues. Germline V gene data show CDR1 as KGHSH and CDR2 as LQKENI. This CDR3 is CASSASQGGSEAFF. CDR3 DNA: TGTGCCAGCTCAGCTTCACAGGGGGGTTCTGAAGCTTTCTTT.

This sequence joins TRBV7-2 and TRBJ2-2; the D is unclear. Trimming took 1 base from V and 1 from J, leaving 7 bases between them. This CDR3 contains 15 residues. Germline-derived CDR1 and CDR2 are SGHTA and FQGNSA. CDR3 DNA: TGTGCCAGCAGCTTAGGTCCCTTGAACACCGGGGAGCTGTTTTTT. Residues: CASSLGPLNTGELFF.